One and the same sample provided the 27 T cell receptor beta chains below, sequenced in a study of radiotherapy plus CTLA-4 blockade in lung cancer. TCRdb keeps only in-frame clones here, not all; method: immunoSEQ multiplex PCR. The data contain approximately 78,000 clones, about 80% of them singletons. The sample here was peripheral blood, taken from a patient treated with radiotherapy plus ipilimumab. Every receptor here comes from a human donor with non-small cell lung cancer who had a complete response to radiotherapy plus ipilimumab.

The table lists this clone with a count of one. This chain uses TRBV15 with TRBJ2-2; TRBD1 matches 10 bases. The germline CDR1 and CDR2 sequences are LNHNV and YYDKDF (reference sequence). Losses at the gene ends were 4 bases for V and 2 bases for J; bases not matched to a gene: 4. The CDR3 totals 16 residues. The CDR3 is CATSMRQGANTGELFF. DNA of the CDR3: TGTGCCACCAGCATGAGACAGGGGGCAAACACCGGGGAGCTGTTTTTT.

J is TRBJ1-2 and V is TRBV18, with no clear D. This CDR3 is 14 amino acids long. Deletions cut 4 bases from V and 6 bases from J, with 15 bases between. CDR1 and CDR2 from the germline V gene are KGHSH and LQKENI. CDR3 amino acids: CASSQVEVGNGYTF. The DNA for the CDR3 is TGTGCCAGCTCACAGGTGGAGGTTGGGAATGGCTACACCTTC. Filled out from reference TRBV18 and TRBJ1-2, the complete variable domain reads NAGVMQNPRHLVRRRGQEARLRCSPMKGHSHVYWYRQLPEEGLKFMVYLQKENIIDESGMPKERFSAEFPKEGPSILRIQQVVRGDSAAYFCASSQVEVGNGYTFGSGTRLTVV.

V usage is TRBV19 and J usage is TRBJ2-7, with D maybe TRBD1 (6 bases). The germline V gene has CDR1 LNHDA and CDR2 SQIVND (reference sequence). The V gene lost 6 bases and the J gene lost 3 bases, with 12 bases spanning the gap. The CDR3 extends over 13 amino acids. CDR3 nucleotides: TGTGCCAGTAGATCCCTACAGGGCTACGAGCAGTACTTC. Translating it yields CASRSLQGYEQYF.

This sequence joins TRBV7-2 and TRBJ2-6, with 10 bases that match TRBD1. From germline, CDR1 is SGHTA and CDR2 FQGNSA. The J segment lost 0 bases and the V segment lost 5 bases, leaving 7 bases of the junction unmatched. CDR3 size: 18 residues. CDR3 nucleotides: TGTGCCAGCAGCCTGCGACAGGGGGCATTCTCTGGGGCCAACGTCCTGACTTTC. It encodes CASSLRQGAFSGANVLTF.

The sample holds one count of this clone. The junction shows a germline mismatch at one end, possibly a read error. The genes are TRBV6-1 and TRBJ2-7, with 8 bases aligning to TRBD1. The CDR3 has 13 amino acids. The germline gives CDR1 MNHNS, CDR2 SASEGT. The CDR3 bases are TGTGCCAGCAGAGAAAACAGGGGGTACGCGCAGTACTTC. The encoded protein is CASRENRGYAQYF.

This chain uses TRBV27 with TRBJ2-2, with 8 nucleotides matching TRBD2. The CDR3 is 15 amino acids. Germline values: CDR1 MNHEY, CDR2 SMNVEV (reference sequence). Trimming took 2 bases from V and 4 from J; bases not matched to a gene: 3. This CDR3 reads CASSLIAGTTGELFF. For the CDR3, the DNA is TGTGCCAGCAGTTTAATAGCGGGAACCACCGGGGAGCTGTTTTTT.

The chain recombines TRBV7-6 with TRBJ1-1; 7 positions agree with TRBD1. The junction had 6 bases not matched to a gene; V was cut back by 1 base and J by 1 base. From germline, CDR1 is SGHVS and CDR2 FNYEAQ. The CDR3 has 16 residues. CDR3 nucleotides: TGTGCCAGCAGCTTAGATGGGACAGCCAGGAACACTGAAGCTTTCTTT. Protein product: CASSLDGTARNTEAFF.

The chain recombines TRBV9 with TRBJ1-1; tentatively, D is TRBD1 (5 bases). V lost 4 bases to trimming and J lost 7 bases, with 17 bases between them. CDR3 length equals 14 residues. Germline V CDR1 and CDR2: SGDLS, YYNGEE. Here the CDR3 reads CASSPYPGGFEAFF. In nucleotides, the CDR3 is TGTGCCAGCAGCCCTTACCCGGGGGGTTTTGAAGCTTTCTTT.

The chain has TRBV30 and TRBJ1-1; D gene uncertain. Germline V CDR1 and CDR2: GTSNPN, SVGIG (reference sequence). V lost 0 bases to trimming and J lost 10 bases, with 9 bases between them. CDR3 length: 11 amino acids. The CDR3 coding sequence is TGTGCCTGGAGTGTACAAGCTCCAGCTTTCTTT. It encodes CAWSVQAPAFF. The full variable domain, in which reference TRBV30 and TRBJ1-1 provide the parts outside the CDR3, is SQTIHQWPATLVQPVGSPLSLECTVEGTSNPNLYWYRQAAGRGLQLLFYSVGIGQISSEVPQNLSASRPQDRQFILSSKKLLLSDSGFYLCAWSVQAPAFFGQGTRLTVV.

This clone was observed a handful of times. The chain carries TRBV11-2 and TRBJ2-5, with TRBD2 matching over 7 bases. The length of the CDR3 is 14 residues. Looked up from germline, CDR1 is SGHAT and CDR2 is FQNNGV. J lost 5 bases, V lost 4 bases, and 7 bases had no gene match. The CDR3 coding sequence is TGTGCCAGCAGCTCCAGCCGGGGGGTTGAGACCCAGTACTTC. This codes for CASSSSRGVETQYF.

This chain links TRBV10-3 with TRBJ2-2, with 14 nucleotides matching TRBD2. V lost 10 bases to trimming and J lost 5 bases; unmatched junction nucleotides: 9. This CDR3 has 16 residues. Germline V lookup: CDR1 ENHRY, CDR2 SYGVKD. The CDR3 protein is CASTGTSGRGTGELFF. CDR3 nucleotides: TGTGCCAGCACCGGGACTAGCGGGAGAGGTACCGGGGAGCTGTTTTTT.

This chain uses TRBV5-1 with TRBJ2-5; TRBD2 aligns across 7 bases. The CDR3 is 13 amino acids. The ends lost 3 bases at V and 2 bases at J; junction bases unmatched: 1. CDR1 SGHRS and CDR2 YFSETQ come from the germline V gene. This chain's CDR3 is CASSWTRQETQYF. CDR3 coding DNA: TGCGCCAGCAGCTGGACTAGACAAGAGACCCAGTACTTC.

This clone appeared once. The chain couples TRBV28 to TRBJ2-2; 9 bases are a match to TRBD2. Unmatched junction bases numbered 11, after V lost 10 bases and J lost 5 bases. In germline, CDR1 is MDHEN, CDR2 SYDVKM. CDR3 length: 15 amino acids. In DNA, the CDR3 is TGTGCCATCGGGCGGCGGGAGGGATATACCGGGGAGCTGTTTTTT. It codes for CAIGRREGYTGELFF.

The CDR3 loop is CASREVSINTEAFF. The CDR3 region has the DNA TGCGCCAGCAGAGAAGTGAGTATCAACACTGAAGCTTTCTTT. This chain connects TRBV5-1 to TRBJ1-1; D not resolved. Trimming took 5 bases from V and 2 from J, leaving 13 bases between them. Germline V gene data show CDR1 as SGHRS and CDR2 as YFSETQ. The CDR3 totals 14 residues.

The chain links TRBV6-5 to TRBJ1-5; D is perhaps TRBD1 (5 bases). Germline V gene data show CDR1 as MNHEY and CDR2 as SVGAGI. Trimming took 5 bases from V and 7 from J, leaving 12 bases between them. The CDR3 length is 13 residues. As DNA, the CDR3 is TGTGCCAGCAGTCCCGGGGGGAACCAGCCCCAGCATTTT. Amino acids: CASSPGGNQPQHF.

As regards this clone: Sequence at one end of the junction differs from germline and may be a read error. The rearrangement links TRBV4-3 to TRBJ2-2; possibly TRBD1 or TRBD2 for D (5 bases each). There are 17 residues in the CDR3. Germline values: CDR1 LGHNA, CDR2 YSLEER. The CDR3 DNA follows: TGCGCCAGCAGCCTCTCCCTTGGACAAGGTTACACCGGGGTGCTGTTTTTT. It specifies CASSLSLGQGYTGVLFF.

The chain employs TRBV7-9 and TRBJ1-4, with D hard to call. The CDR3 covers 14 residues. The germline CDR1 and CDR2 sequences are SEHNR and FQNEAQ (reference sequence). The V end lost 7 bases, the J end lost 0 bases, and 9 bases lay between the germline ends. CDR3 protein: CASKGTATNEKLFF. The CDR3 nucleotides read TGTGCCAGCAAGGGCACAGCAACTAATGAAAAACTGTTTTTT.

This clone was seen more than once but under ten times. The chain employs TRBV7-2 and TRBJ2-2; possibly TRBD2 for D (5 bases). Germline lookup yields CDR1 SGHTA and CDR2 FQGNSA. With 1 base removed from V and 7 bases from J, the gap between germline ends came to 7 bases. The CDR3 consists of 13 residues. The CDR3 DNA is TGTGCCAGCAGCTTAGACGGGAACGGGGAGCTGTTTTTT. Translating it yields CASSLDGNGELFF. The full variable domain, completed using reference TRBV7-2 and TRBJ2-2, is GAGVSQSPSNKVTEKGKDVELRCDPISGHTALYWYRQSLGQGLEFLIYFQGNSAPDKSGLPSDRFSAERTGGSVSTLTIQRTQQEDSAVYLCASSLDGNGELFFGEGSRLTVL.

This clone was recorded a few times. The J gene is TRBJ2-7, the V gene TRBV5-4, with 11 bases matching TRBD1. The CDR3 covers 18 residues. CDR1 and CDR2 (germline): SGHNT, YYREEE (reference sequence). V shed 4 bases and J 4 bases; nucleotides not matched to a gene: 16. CDR3 loop: CASSASGQGARVRYEQYV. DNA for the CDR3: TGTGCCAGCAGCGCATCTGGACAGGGGGCGCGAGTTAGATACGAGCAGTACGTC.

The genes are TRBV5-6 and TRBJ1-2; 9 positions match TRBD1. CDR3 length equals 15 residues. V gave up 4 bases and J gave up 0 bases; unmatched junction bases: 4. The V gene's germline CDR1 is SGHDT and CDR2 YYEEEE. CDR3 protein: CASSLRDRANYGYTF. The DNA for the CDR3 is TGTGCCAGCAGCCTTCGGGACAGGGCTAACTATGGCTACACCTTC.

With regard to this clone: The junction differs from germline at one of its ends, possibly a read error. This rearrangement joins TRBV9 to TRBJ2-7; 8 positions agree with TRBD2. The germline V gene has CDR1 SGDLS and CDR2 YYNGEE. The CDR3 sequence is 14 residues long. The CDR3 reads CARSSGGAGYEQYF. The CDR3 DNA reads TGTGCCCGCAGCTCGGGGGGGGCAGGCTACGAGCAGTACTTC.

The V gene is TRBV2, the J gene TRBJ2-2, with unresolved D. Trimming shortened V by 7 bases and J by 0 bases, and 15 bases separated the two germline ends. CDR3 size: 16 residues. The germline V gene encodes CDR1 SNHLY and CDR2 FYNNEI. The CDR3 DNA reads TGTGCCAGCATCAAAACTCCGTCCTCGAACACCGGGGAGCTGTTTTTT. Translation: CASIKTPSSNTGELFF.

Points on this clone: Additional DNA sequences in this sample encode the identical CDR3. This chain links TRBV6-6 with TRBJ2-1; a possible D gene is TRBD2 (5 bases). V was shortened by 2 bases and J by 15 bases, with 23 bases between the two germline ends. Germline assignment: CDR1 MNHNY and CDR2 SVGAGI (reference sequence). The CDR3 is made up of 15 amino acids. The CDR3 spells CASSYAEWTQGAGFF. CDR3 nucleotides: TGTGCCAGCAGTTACGCTGAATGGACTCAAGGAGCTGGGTTCTTC.

The chain employs TRBV14 and TRBJ1-2, with D possibly being TRBD1 (5 bases). The germline V and J ends were trimmed by 0 bases and 9 bases, with 17 bases remaining between them. Germline loops: CDR1 SGHDN, CDR2 FVKESK. The CDR3 spans 15 residues. CDR3 in amino acids: CASSQDWPPRGSYTF. CDR3 nucleotide sequence: TGTGCCAGCAGCCAAGATTGGCCCCCTAGGGGAAGCTACACCTTC.

Concerning this clone itself: The junction departs from germline at one end; a sequencing error may be responsible. V usage is TRBV2 and J usage is TRBJ1-6; 7 nucleotides line up with TRBD1. Germline V gene lookup returns CDR1 SNHLY and CDR2 FYNNEI. The CDR3 spans 12 residues. DNA of the CDR3: TGTGCCAGCAGCCCACAGGGGAACTTCCTTACTTTT. It encodes CASSPQGNFLTF.

The chain has TRBV28 and TRBJ2-7, with 12 bases fitting TRBD1. The CDR3 is made up of 15 amino acids. Trimming at V came to 5 bases and at J to 5 bases, leaving 7 bases not matched to a gene. Germline lookup yields CDR1 MDHEN and CDR2 SYDVKM. CDR3 DNA sequence: TGTGCCAGCAGTCCAGGGACAGGGGGCGTACACGAGCAGTACGTC. Its translation: CASSPGTGGVHEQYV.

The chain employs TRBV9 and TRBJ1-3; D gene unclear. This CDR3 region has 12 residues. Germline V CDR1 and CDR2: SGDLS, YYNGEE. V shed 4 bases and J shed 4 bases, with 6 bases lying between them. The CDR3 DNA reads TGTGCCAGCAGCCGAGGGGGAAACACCATATATTTT. Translated: CASSRGGNTIYF.